This TCR beta chain came from a study of blood T cell repertoires in COVID-19. Study-wide background: Both acute and convalescent COVID-19 samples were obtained from the United States, Italy and Spain.

This table comes from immunoSEQ multiplex PCR, and its TCRdb copy is limited to in-frame clones, with some not included. The table lists tens of thousands of clones, about 89% of them singletons, with 4.5% to 6% in the top ten. Germline V gene data show CDR1 as SNHLY and CDR2 as FYNNEI. The CDR3 loop spans 12 amino acids. The V end was cut by 7 bases, the J end by 4 bases, with 10 bases between. The chain links TRBV2 to TRBJ1-2; D is unresolved. The receptor was derived from a man in his forties or fifties with active or convalescent COVID-19. What was sequenced was peripheral blood. CDR3 bases: TGTGCCAGCATCCCAGGACTCTATGGCTACACCTTC. It yields the protein CASIPGLYGYTF.